The 15 T cell receptor beta chains reported below all come from one sample, sequenced in a study of control samples from healthy donors and cancer patients. Clones were read by immunoSEQ multiplex PCR, and TCRdb kept only the in-frame ones, dropping some. The sample has 100,000 to 120,000 clones, approximately 82% seen once; the top ten hold roughly 6.5%. Sequencing was performed on blood. Every receptor here comes from a man younger than 30 in good health.

The chain joins TRBV19 to TRBJ1-5, with D tentatively TRBD1 (6 bases). Between the trimmed V and J ends, which lost 1 base and 4 bases, there was a span of 14 bases. CDR3 size: 16 residues. Per the germline V gene, CDR1 is LNHDA and CDR2 is SQIVND (reference sequence). CDR3 sequence: CASSIGRARGNQPQHF. For the CDR3, the DNA is TGTGCCAGTAGTATAGGCAGGGCAAGGGGGAATCAGCCCCAGCATTTT.

This clone was seen just once. The chain couples TRBV5-4 to TRBJ1-4, with a possible D match to TRBD1 (5 bases). This CDR3 has 16 amino acids. The ends were cut back, 3 bases at V and 0 bases at J, with 12 bases in the middle. The V gene's germline CDR1 is SGHNT and CDR2 YYREEE (reference sequence). CDR3 in amino acids: CASSWGQGTTNEKLFF. The DNA of the CDR3 is TGTGCCAGCAGCTGGGGTCAGGGCACAACTAATGAAAAACTGTTTTTT.

This chain uses TRBV7-2 with TRBJ1-5; no reliable D call. V dropped 5 bases and J dropped 4 bases, with 12 bases sitting between them. Germline V CDR1 and CDR2: SGHTA, FQGNSA. The CDR3 is made up of 14 amino acids. For the CDR3, the DNA is TGTGCCAGCAGCCGGCCAGACTATAATCAGCCCCAGCATTTT. The encoded protein is CASSRPDYNQPQHF.

This chain uses TRBV5-1 with TRBJ2-1; 7 bases align to TRBD2. The CDR3 loop spans 13 amino acids. Trimming removed 6 bases from V and 6 bases from J; junction bases left unmatched: 6. Germline lookup yields CDR1 SGHRS and CDR2 YFSETQ. The CDR3 coding sequence is TGCGCCAGCACCCTGGGAGGGGTCAATGAGCAGTTCTTC. It encodes CASTLGGVNEQFF.

The chain employs TRBV7-2 and TRBJ2-3, with 11 bases fitting TRBD2. The CDR3 has 16 amino acids. CDR1 and CDR2 from the germline V gene are SGHTA and FQGNSA. V lost 4 bases to trimming and J lost 1 base; unmatched junction nucleotides: 4. Written as DNA, the CDR3 is TGTGCCAGCAGCTCTCTAGCGGGGGGCGGCACAGATACGCAGTATTTT. Amino acids: CASSSLAGGGTDTQYF.

This chain joins TRBV4-1 and TRBJ1-6, with no clear D. Germline V gene lookup returns CDR1 MGHRA and CDR2 YSYEKL. Trimming took 1 base from V and 14 from J, leaving 12 bases between them. CDR3 length: 13 amino acids. The CDR3 loop is CASSQGVTSSLHF. The DNA for the CDR3 is TGCGCCAGCAGCCAAGGCGTGACTAGTTCCCTCCACTTT.

This chain connects TRBV9 to TRBJ1-2; perhaps TRBD1 as D (5 bases). The germline gives CDR1 SGDLS, CDR2 YYNGEE. V was shortened by 0 bases and J by 3 bases, with 12 bases between the two germline ends. The CDR3 contains 15 residues. The CDR3: CASSVGSGTYYGYTF. The CDR3 region has the DNA TGTGCCAGCAGCGTAGGGTCAGGGACCTACTATGGCTACACCTTC.

The V gene is TRBV10-3, the J gene TRBJ2-2; D may be TRBD1 or TRBD2 (5 bases each). The CDR3 totals 15 residues. V lost 3 bases and J 6 bases, leaving 14 bases between the germline ends. Germline-derived CDR1 and CDR2 are ENHRY and SYGVKD. The DNA of the CDR3 is TGTGCCATCAGTGACCCGAGGGGAAGCGCCGGGGAGCTGTTTTTT. Translating it yields CAISDPRGSAGELFF.

This rearrangement joins TRBV2 to TRBJ1-5; D not resolved. V shed 2 bases and J shed 0 bases, with 8 bases lying between them. The CDR3 is made up of 15 amino acids. CDR1 and CDR2 (germline): SNHLY, FYNNEI. In DNA, the CDR3 is TGTGCCAGCAGTGAAAGGGAGTATAGCAATCAGCCCCAGCATTTT. Protein: CASSEREYSNQPQHF.

DNA of the CDR3: TGCGCCAGCAGCTCCTACCTGGCGGGCCAAGAGACCCAGTACTTC. This encodes CASSSYLAGQETQYF. V gene TRBV5-1 combines with J gene TRBJ2-5; D perhaps matches TRBD2 (5 bases). Trimming left V 3 bases short and J 1 base short, with 13 bases between. CDR3 length equals 15 residues. Germline CDR1 is SGHRS and CDR2 is YFSETQ.

The rearrangement links TRBV12-1 to TRBJ2-5; TRBD2, the D gene given by the table, was not confirmed from the DNA. TRBV12-1 is described as a pseudogene. There are 12 residues in the CDR3. The CDR3 region is CASSRLRETQYF. Here the CDR3 DNA reads TGTGCCAGCAGCCGTTTGAGGGAGACCCAGTACTTC.

The J gene is TRBJ1-3, the V gene TRBV5-5; TRBD1 agrees at 11 bases. Germline values: CDR1 SGHKS, CDR2 YYEKEE (reference sequence). Trimming cost V 4 bases and J 11 bases; bases outside gene matches: 14. The CDR3 sequence is 16 residues long. CDR3 region: CASSRRDRGSYDAIYF. The CDR3 DNA is TGTGCCAGCAGCCGACGGGACAGGGGGTCTTACGATGCCATATATTTT.

There are a few counts of this clone. The V call is TRBV7-2, the J call TRBJ1-2, with D perhaps TRBD1 (6 bases). This CDR3 is built from 14 residues. The V and J ends lost 6 bases and 7 bases respectively, with 18 bases between them. Germline V CDR1 and CDR2: SGHTA, FQGNSA. CDR3 amino acids: CASSSTGTWVGYTF. The CDR3 DNA sequence: TGTGCCAGCAGTTCAACCGGGACATGGGTTGGCTACACCTTC.

This clone was found a few times. This CDR3 is CASRVGGRNEQFF. CDR3 sequence (DNA): TGTGCCAGCAGGGTAGGGGGGAGGAATGAGCAGTTCTTC. The chain recombines TRBV5-4 with TRBJ2-1; TRBD1 or TRBD2 may be the D gene (6 bases each). V was clipped by 5 bases and J by 7 bases, with 13 bases between them. The CDR3 spans 13 residues. Per the germline V gene, CDR1 is SGHNT and CDR2 is YYREEE (reference sequence).

The V and J genes are TRBV10-1 and TRBJ1-1, with unresolved D. Germline lookup yields CDR1 WNHNN and CDR2 SYGVQD (reference sequence). V was shortened by 10 bases and J by 6 bases, with 18 bases between the two germline ends. This CDR3 is 13 amino acids long. The CDR3 nucleotides are TGCGCCACCCTGTGGGGAAGGTGGTCTGAAGCTTTCTTT. Its protein is CATLWGRWSEAFF.